These 10 T cell receptor beta chains were sequenced from one sample in a study of cytomegalovirus exposure and HLA in healthy donors. PCR amplification relied on 60 Vbeta primers (plus 13 Jbeta primers). Sequencing used immunoSEQ multiplex PCR; TCRdb keeps in-frame clones, though not all of them. The table lists about 180,000 clones, roughly 84% of them singletons. What was sequenced was PBMCs. The receptors derive from a boy between 2 and 10 years old in good health and CMV-seronegative.

The CDR3 protein is CASMTTSYEQYF. DNA of the CDR3: TGTGCCAGCATGACTACCTCCTACGAGCAGTACTTC. The V gene is TRBV28, the J gene TRBJ2-7, with D possibly TRBD2 on 5 matching bases. V lost 7 bases and J 0 bases, leaving 7 bases between the germline ends. Germline V gene sequence: CDR1 MDHEN, CDR2 SYDVKM. This CDR3 has 12 residues.

V gene TRBV10-2 combines with J gene TRBJ1-3; D gene ambiguous. The CDR3 sequence is 16 residues long. Germline lookup yields CDR1 WSHSY and CDR2 SAAADI. V lost 0 bases and J 0 bases, leaving 9 bases between the germline ends. CDR3 loop: CASSESADYSGNTIYF. Here the CDR3 DNA reads TGCGCCAGCAGTGAGTCGGCGGATTACTCTGGAAACACCATATATTTT.

This clone turned up a few times. The chain joins TRBV15 to TRBJ2-7; 10 bases agree with TRBD2. The CDR3 contains 15 residues. CDR1 and CDR2 (germline): LNHNV, YYDKDF (reference sequence). Trimming removed 4 bases from V and 2 bases from J; junction bases left unmatched: 5. The DNA for the CDR3 is TGTGCCACCAGCAATCCTAGCGGGAGTGCCTACGAGCAGTACTTC. Its protein product is CATSNPSGSAYEQYF.

J is TRBJ2-7 and V is TRBV4-1; 13 nucleotides agree with TRBD2. The germline V gene has CDR1 MGHRA and CDR2 YSYEKL. This CDR3 is built from 21 residues. Trimming removed 2 bases from V and 2 bases from J; junction bases left unmatched: 18. The CDR3 loop reads CASSQSPPGEGLAGLPYEQYF. In nucleotides, the CDR3 is TGCGCCAGCAGCCAATCCCCCCCAGGGGAGGGACTAGCGGGACTACCCTACGAGCAGTACTTC.

The V call is TRBV4-1, the J call TRBJ2-2; 7 positions agree with TRBD2. The germline V gene has CDR1 MGHRA and CDR2 YSYEKL. The CDR3 is made up of 15 amino acids. The trim removed 4 bases at V and 5 bases at J, leaving 7 bases unmatched. The CDR3 coding sequence is TGCGCCAGCAGCCTCGGGACTACCGGGACCGGGGAGCTGTTTTTT. Translation gives CASSLGTTGTGELFF.

V usage is TRBV14 and J usage is TRBJ2-5; 10 nucleotides match TRBD1. Germline CDR1 and CDR2: SGHDN and FVKESK. CDR3 size: 16 residues. V was pared by 4 bases and J by 4 bases, with 9 bases of the junction left unmatched. The CDR3 DNA reads TGTGCCAGCAGCCCAGGGACAGGGGTGTTCGGAGAGACCCAGTACTTC. This encodes CASSPGTGVFGETQYF.

This clone has just a few counts. This chain joins TRBV5-8 and TRBJ2-3; a possible D gene is TRBD1 (5 bases). V lost 5 bases, J lost 1 base, and 8 bases lay in between. Germline V CDR1 and CDR2: SGHTS, YDEGEE. This CDR3 has 13 amino acids. CDR3 protein: CASRQQGTDTQYF. The CDR3 DNA sequence: TGTGCCAGCAGACAACAGGGCACAGATACGCAGTATTTT.

This clone was seen a few times. This sequence joins TRBV9 and TRBJ1-1; a possible D gene is TRBD1 (5 bases). This CDR3 comprises 15 residues. Germline loops: CDR1 SGDLS, CDR2 YYNGEE. V gave up 1 base and J gave up 5 bases, with 15 bases separating them. The CDR3 DNA follows: TGTGCCAGCAGCGTACCTTCGGGGGTAATTACTGAAGCTTTCTTT. It specifies CASSVPSGVITEAFF.

V and J are TRBV5-1 and TRBJ2-1; TRBD1 agrees at 9 bases. The V segment lost 2 bases and the J segment 10 bases; nucleotides outside the gene matches: 13. CDR3 length equals 16 residues. The germline gives CDR1 SGHRS, CDR2 YFSETQ. In nucleotides, the CDR3 is TGCGCCAGCAGCTTTACACGGGACAGGGAGGCTTCAGAGCAGTTCTTC. As protein: CASSFTRDREASEQFF.

The chain is built from TRBV5-8 and TRBJ1-4; D not certain. The CDR3 extends over 13 amino acids. Trimming left V 4 bases short and J 6 bases short, with 10 bases between. CDR1 is SGHTS, CDR2 YDEGEE, per germline. The CDR3 DNA sequence: TGTGCCAGCAGCCTAAGGAGCGATGAAAAACTGTTTTTT. Its protein product is CASSLRSDEKLFF.